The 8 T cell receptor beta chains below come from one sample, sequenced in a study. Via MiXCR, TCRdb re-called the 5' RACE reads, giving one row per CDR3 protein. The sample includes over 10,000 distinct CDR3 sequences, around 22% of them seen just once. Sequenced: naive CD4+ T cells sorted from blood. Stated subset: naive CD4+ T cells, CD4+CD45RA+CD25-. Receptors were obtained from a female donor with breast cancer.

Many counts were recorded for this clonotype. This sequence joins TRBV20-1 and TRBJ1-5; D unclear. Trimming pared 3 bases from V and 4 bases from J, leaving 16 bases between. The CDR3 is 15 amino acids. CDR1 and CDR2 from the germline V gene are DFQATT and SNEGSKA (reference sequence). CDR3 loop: CSASGAGIDNQPQHF. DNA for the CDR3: TGCAGTGCTAGTGGTGCCGGGATTGATAATCAGCCCCAGCATTTT.

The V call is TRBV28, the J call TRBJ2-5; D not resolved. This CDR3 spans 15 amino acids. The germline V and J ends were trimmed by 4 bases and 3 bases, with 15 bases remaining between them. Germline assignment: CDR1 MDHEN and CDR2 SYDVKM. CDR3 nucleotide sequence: TGTGCCAGCAGTTCCCGCTTGTGGGGTGAAGAGACCCAGTACTTC. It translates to CASSSRLWGEETQYF. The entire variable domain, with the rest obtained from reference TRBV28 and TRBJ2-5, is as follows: DVKVTQSSRYLVKRTGEKVFLECVQDMDHENMFWYRQDPGLGLRLIYFSYDVKMKEKGDIPEGYSVSREKKERFSLILESASTNQTSMYLCASSSRLWGEETQYFGPGTRLLVL.

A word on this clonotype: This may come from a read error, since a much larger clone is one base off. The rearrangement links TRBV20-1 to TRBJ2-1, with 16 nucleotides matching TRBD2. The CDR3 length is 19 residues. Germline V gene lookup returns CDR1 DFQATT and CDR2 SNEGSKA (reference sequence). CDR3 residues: CSARGGTSGRVASYNEQVF. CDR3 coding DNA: TGCAGTGCTAGAGGGGGGACTAGCGGGAGGGTTGCCTCCTACAATGAGCAGGTCTTC.

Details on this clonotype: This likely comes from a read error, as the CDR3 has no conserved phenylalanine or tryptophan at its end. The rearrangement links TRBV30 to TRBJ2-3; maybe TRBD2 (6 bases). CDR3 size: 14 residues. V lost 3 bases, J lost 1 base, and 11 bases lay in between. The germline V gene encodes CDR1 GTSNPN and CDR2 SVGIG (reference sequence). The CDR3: CAWRGGPGTDTQYL. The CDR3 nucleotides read TGTGCCTGGAGGGGGGGACCAGGCACAGATACGCAGTATTTA.

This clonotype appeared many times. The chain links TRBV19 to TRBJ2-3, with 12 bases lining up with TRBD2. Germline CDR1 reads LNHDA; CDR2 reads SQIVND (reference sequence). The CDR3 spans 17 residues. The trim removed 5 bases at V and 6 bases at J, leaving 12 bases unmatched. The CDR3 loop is CASSSNRLAGAGDTQYF. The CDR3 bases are TGTGCCAGTAGTTCAAACCGACTAGCGGGAGCGGGGGATACGCAGTATTTT.

CDR3 sequence (DNA): TGTGCCAGCAGTTCCTCAGGGGATGGCTACACCTTC. This gives the protein CASSSSGDGYTF. The chain joins TRBV6-6 to TRBJ1-2; TRBD1 is a possible D gene (6 bases). The CDR3 is made up of 12 amino acids. Trimming shortened V by 4 bases and J by 6 bases, and 9 bases separated the two germline ends. Germline loops: CDR1 MNHNY, CDR2 SVGAGI (reference sequence).

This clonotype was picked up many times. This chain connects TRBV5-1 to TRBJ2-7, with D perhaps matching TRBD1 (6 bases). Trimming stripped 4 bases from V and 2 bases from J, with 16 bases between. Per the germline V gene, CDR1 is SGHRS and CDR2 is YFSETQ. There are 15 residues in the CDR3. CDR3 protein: CASSIQTGQTYEQYF. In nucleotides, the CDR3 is TGCGCCAGCAGCATCCAGACAGGCCAAACCTACGAGCAGTACTTC. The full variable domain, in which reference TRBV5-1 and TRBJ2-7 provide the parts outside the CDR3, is KAGVTQTPRYLIKTRGQQVTLSCSPISGHRSVSWYQQTPGQGLQFLFEYFSETQRNKGNFPGRFSGRQFSNSRSEMNVSTLELGDSALYLCASSIQTGQTYEQYFGPGTRLTVT.

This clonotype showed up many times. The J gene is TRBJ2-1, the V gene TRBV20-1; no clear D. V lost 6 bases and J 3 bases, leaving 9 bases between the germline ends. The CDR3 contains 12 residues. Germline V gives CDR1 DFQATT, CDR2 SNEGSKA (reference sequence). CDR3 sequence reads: CSASTGYNEQFF. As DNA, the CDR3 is TGCAGTGCATCGACTGGCTACAATGAGCAGTTCTTC.